This paragraph covers one T cell receptor beta chain sequence. Its antigen is currently unknown. This specimen comes from a study of shared clonotypes between healthy human individuals. TCRdb keeps only in-frame clones here, not all; method: immunoSEQ multiplex PCR. This sample has roughly 1,800,000 clones, with over 85% found just once. This CDR3 is 13 amino acids long. Germline CDR1 is LNHDA and CDR2 is SQIVND (reference sequence). Trimming shortened V by 8 bases and J by 4 bases, and 14 bases separated the two germline ends. Study outcomes and limitations: Clonotype sharing across four donors was observed for around 5% of naive CD4 clonotypes.

Only CD45RO-negative cells positively selected for CCR7 counted as naive CD8 cells, so terminally differentiated effector memory CD45RA+ cells were excluded. Input material: naive CD8+ T cells sorted from blood. The V call is TRBV19, the J call TRBJ1-1; D is uncertain. This TCR derives from a young man in good health. CDR3 DNA: TGTGCCAGTCAGACCGGGGAGGGCACTGAAGCTTTCTTT. It encodes CASQTGEGTEAFF.